The 5 T cell receptor beta chains in this list originate from one sample, sequenced in a study of OX40 agonist ivuxolimab in advanced cancers. Measured with immunoSEQ multiplex PCR; TCRdb has only the in-frame clones, and not every one. This table has some 57,000 clones, about 89% appearing once. The material was CD4+ or CD8+ T cells sorted from blood, obtained in a trial of the OX40 agonist ivuxolimab. These receptors were taken from an adult with an advanced solid tumor such as melanoma, head and neck, liver or kidney cancer.

This clone has more than one count but fewer than ten. V and J are TRBV11-2 and TRBJ1-1; TRBD1 might be the D (6 bases). Germline CDR1 reads SGHAT; CDR2 reads FQNNGV. The CDR3 spans 14 residues. V lost 4 bases to trimming and J lost 3 bases, with 12 bases between them. The CDR3 DNA reads TGTGCCAGCAGCTCAGAAGGACAGTACACTGAAGCTTTCTTT. Translating it yields CASSSEGQYTEAFF.

The genes are TRBV4-3 and TRBJ2-7; TRBD1 might be the D (5 bases). V lost 3 bases, J lost 6 bases, and 18 bases lay in between. CDR1 and CDR2 from the germline V gene are LGHNA and YSLEER. CDR3 length equals 15 residues. CDR3 sequence: CASSHEIMTVGEQYF. CDR3 coding DNA: TGCGCCAGCAGCCATGAGATTATGACAGTTGGCGAGCAGTACTTC.

Only one count was recorded for this clone. The chain links TRBV5-5 to TRBJ2-7; D might be TRBD2 (5 bases). Germline CDR1 is SGHKS and CDR2 is YYEKEE (reference sequence). CDR3 size: 16 residues. V lost 4 bases, J lost 0 bases, and 17 bases lay in between. The DNA of the CDR3 is TGTGCCAGCAGCCGCAGAGAGGGCTATAACTCCTACGAGCAGTACTTC. Translated, it gives CASSRREGYNSYEQYF.

The chain joins TRBV19 to TRBJ2-1, with 7 bases fitting TRBD1. From germline, CDR1 is LNHDA and CDR2 SQIVND (reference sequence). V shed 2 bases and J 5 bases; nucleotides not matched to a gene: 6. The CDR3 extends over 15 amino acids. CDR3 sequence (DNA): TGTGCCAGTAGTATATCGGACAGGTCCCACAATGAGCAGTTCTTC. Protein product: CASSISDRSHNEQFF.

The chain uses TRBV7-2 and TRBJ1-3; D gene uncertain. In germline, CDR1 is SGHTA, CDR2 FQGNSA. The CDR3 loop spans 13 amino acids. V lost 5 bases and J lost 5, with 10 bases in between. The CDR3 region is CASSPFRRNTIYF. CDR3 nucleotides: TGTGCCAGCAGCCCCTTTCGGAGAAACACCATATATTTT. Looking up the rest from reference TRBV7-2 and TRBJ1-3 gives the full variable domain: GAGVSQSPSNKVTEKGKDVELRCDPISGHTALYWYRQSLGQGLEFLIYFQGNSAPDKSGLPSDRFSAERTGGSVSTLTIQRTQQEDSAVYLCASSPFRRNTIYFGEGSWLTVV.